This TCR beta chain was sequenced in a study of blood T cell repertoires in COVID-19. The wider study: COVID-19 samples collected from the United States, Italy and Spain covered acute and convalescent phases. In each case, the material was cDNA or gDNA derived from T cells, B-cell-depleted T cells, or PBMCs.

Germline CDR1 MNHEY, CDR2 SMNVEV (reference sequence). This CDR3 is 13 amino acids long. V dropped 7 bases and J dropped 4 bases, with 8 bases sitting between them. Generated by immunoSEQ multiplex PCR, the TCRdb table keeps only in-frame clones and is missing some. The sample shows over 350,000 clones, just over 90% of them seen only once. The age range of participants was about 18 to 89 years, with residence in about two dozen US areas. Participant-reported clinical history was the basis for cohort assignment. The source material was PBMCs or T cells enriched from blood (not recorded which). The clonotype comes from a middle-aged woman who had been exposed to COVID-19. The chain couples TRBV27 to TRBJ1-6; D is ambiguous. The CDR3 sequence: CASTSTYNSPLHF. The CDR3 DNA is TGTGCCAGCACTTCTACGTATAATTCACCCCTCCACTTT.